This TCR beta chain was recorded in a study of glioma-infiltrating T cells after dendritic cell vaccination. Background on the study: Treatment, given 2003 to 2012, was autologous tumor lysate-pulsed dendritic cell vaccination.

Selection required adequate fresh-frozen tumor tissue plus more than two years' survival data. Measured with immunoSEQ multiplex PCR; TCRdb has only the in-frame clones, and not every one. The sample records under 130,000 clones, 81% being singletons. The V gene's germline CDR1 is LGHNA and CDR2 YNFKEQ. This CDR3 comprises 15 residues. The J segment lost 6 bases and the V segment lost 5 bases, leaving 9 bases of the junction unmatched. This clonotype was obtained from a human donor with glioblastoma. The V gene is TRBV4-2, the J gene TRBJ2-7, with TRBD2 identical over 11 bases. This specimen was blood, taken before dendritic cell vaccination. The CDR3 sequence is CASSSSIGLAGEQYF. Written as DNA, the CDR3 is TGTGCCAGCAGCTCAAGTATAGGACTAGCGGGCGAGCAGTACTTC.